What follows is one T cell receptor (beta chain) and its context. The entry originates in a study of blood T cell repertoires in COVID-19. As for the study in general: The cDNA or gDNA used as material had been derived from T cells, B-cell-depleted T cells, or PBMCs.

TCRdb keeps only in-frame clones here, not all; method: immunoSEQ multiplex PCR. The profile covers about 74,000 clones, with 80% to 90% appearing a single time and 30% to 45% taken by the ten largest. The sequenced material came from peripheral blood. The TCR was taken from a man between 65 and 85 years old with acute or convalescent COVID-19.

The CDR3 loop is CASSIRFRDTQYF. The CDR3 DNA reads TGTGCCAGTAGTATTCGGTTCAGGGATACGCAGTATTTT. The chain combines TRBV19 with TRBJ2-3; D is unresolved. CDR3 size: 13 residues. Trimming removed 3 bases at V and 6 bases at J, with 10 bases between. The germline CDR1 and CDR2 sequences are LNHDA and SQIVND (reference sequence).